The 20 T cell receptor beta chains in this list originate from one sample, sequenced in a study of blood T cell repertoires in COVID-19. Data came from immunoSEQ multiplex PCR; TCRdb stores just in-frame clones and leaves some out. The sample contains 310,000 or so clones, roughly 90% of which appear only once. Sequences were obtained from peripheral blood. These receptors came from a man aged 18 to 29 who had recovered from COVID-19.

The CDR3 here is CASSPGRGGQDTQYF. CDR3 nucleotides: TGTGCCAGCAGCCCCGGGCGGGGGGGCCAGGATACGCAGTATTTT. The gene calls are TRBV21-1 and TRBJ2-3; the table's D call of TRBD2 was not tested on the DNA. TRBV21-1 is marked as a pseudogene. The CDR3 spans 15 residues.

This clone was picked up one time. The gene calls are TRBV2 and TRBJ2-3; weak D call: TRBD2 (7 bases). Trimming took 9 bases from V and 1 from J, leaving 17 bases between them. CDR1 SNHLY and CDR2 FYNNEI come from the germline V gene. The length of the CDR3 is 15 residues. The CDR3, as DNA: TGTGCCAGTCTCGGGACTAAGGGGGGCACAGATACGCAGTATTTT. This gives the protein CASLGTKGGTDTQYF.

V usage is TRBV10-1 and J usage is TRBJ2-7, with 7 bases identical to TRBD1. Germline CDR1 is WNHNN and CDR2 is SYGVQD (reference sequence). This CDR3 comprises 14 residues. Trimming took 4 bases from V and 1 from J; bases not matched to a gene: 4. The CDR3 DNA sequence: TGCGCCAGCAGTGGAACGACAGGGTCCTACGAGCAGTACTTC. It is translated as CASSGTTGSYEQYF.

The CDR3, as DNA: TGTGCCAGCAGTTACCTCCGGGGTTGGAACACTGAAGCTTTCTTT. Protein: CASSYLRGWNTEAFF. The rearrangement joins TRBV6-5 to TRBJ1-1; D is unresolved. CDR1 MNHEY and CDR2 SVGAGI come from the germline V gene. The V gene lost 2 bases and the J gene lost 1 base, with 11 bases spanning the gap. The CDR3 totals 15 residues.

This clone has a handful of counts. The V and J genes are TRBV10-2 and TRBJ1-2; D unclear. The CDR3 runs 12 residues. V was cut by 2 bases and J by 6 bases, with 7 bases left in between. Per germline, CDR1 WSHSY and CDR2 SAAADI. The CDR3 loop reads CASSEGADGYTF. CDR3 coding DNA: TGCGCCAGCAGTGAGGGCGCGGATGGCTACACCTTC.

This chain links TRBV10-3 with TRBJ2-6, with 7 nucleotides matching TRBD1. CDR1 and CDR2 (germline): ENHRY, SYGVKD. J was trimmed by 2 bases and V by 10 bases; bases with no gene match: 5. The CDR3 is 14 residues long. The CDR3: CASMDRTGANVLTF. CDR3 in DNA: TGTGCCAGCATGGACAGGACTGGGGCCAACGTCCTGACTTTC.

This clone was found once. The rearrangement links TRBV6-2 or TRBV6-3 to TRBJ2-1; D is undetermined. The V gene lost 5 bases and the J gene lost 7 bases, with 6 bases spanning the gap. Looked up from germline, CDR1 is MNHEY and CDR2 is SVGEGT. The CDR3 is made up of 11 amino acids. The CDR3 protein is CASSHVNEQFF. The CDR3 DNA follows: TGTGCCAGCAGTCATGTGAATGAGCAGTTCTTC.

The chain has TRBV6-2 or TRBV6-3 and TRBJ2-7; D call uncertain. Germline CDR1 is MNHEY and CDR2 is SVGEGT. The CDR3 is 13 residues long. V was trimmed by 4 bases and J by 10 bases, leaving 17 bases between them. The CDR3 protein is CASSSLAVSVQYF. The CDR3, as DNA: TGTGCCAGCAGTTCCCTTGCAGTGTCAGTCCAGTACTTC.

The chain has TRBV9 and TRBJ1-3, with 8 positions matching TRBD1. CDR3 length equals 14 residues. Trimming at V came to 7 bases and at J to 0 bases, leaving 3 bases not matched to a gene. Germline V gene sequence: CDR1 SGDLS, CDR2 YYNGEE. The CDR3 sequence is CASGQGPSGNTIYF. The CDR3 coding sequence is TGTGCCAGCGGACAGGGTCCCTCTGGAAACACCATATATTTT.

The genes are TRBV5-1 and TRBJ2-1; no clear D. There are 11 residues in the CDR3. Germline lookup yields CDR1 SGHRS and CDR2 YFSETQ. V lost 4 bases and J 7 bases, leaving 6 bases between the germline ends. The chain's CDR3 is CASSVGNEQFF. The CDR3 region has the DNA TGCGCCAGCAGCGTCGGGAATGAGCAGTTCTTC.

The chain recombines TRBV29-1 with TRBJ1-1; D is undetermined. Germline lookup yields CDR1 SQVTM and CDR2 ANQGSEA. V lost 0 bases, J lost 11 bases, and 13 bases lay in between. The CDR3 contains 12 residues. The CDR3 DNA reads TGCAGCGTTGAAGATCCGGCCCGAGGGGCTTTCTTT. The encoded protein is CSVEDPARGAFF. Variable domain in full (rest from reference TRBV29-1 and TRBJ1-1): SAVISQKPSRDICQRGTSLTIQCQVDSQVTMMFWYRQQPGQSLTLIATANQGSEATYESGFVIDKFPISRPNLTFSTLTVSNMSPEDSSIYLCSVEDPARGAFFGQGTRLTVV.

The chain joins TRBV2 to TRBJ1-3; 10 bases align to TRBD1. The V segment lost 4 bases and the J segment 8 bases; nucleotides outside the gene matches: 5. CDR3 length: 14 residues. The germline V gene has CDR1 SNHLY and CDR2 FYNNEI. CDR3 sequence (DNA): TGTGCCAGCAGTGCCGACAGGGGGCCAGACACCATATATTTT. It yields the protein CASSADRGPDTIYF.

This clone was recorded only once. CDR3 residues: CASSLMGAGAGYTF. The CDR3 nucleotides are TGTGCCAGCAGCTTGATGGGGGCCGGAGCTGGCTACACCTTC. This chain links TRBV5-6 with TRBJ1-2; TRBD1 might be the D (6 bases). The CDR3 is 14 residues long. Per germline, CDR1 SGHDT and CDR2 YYEEEE. V lost 1 base and J 7 bases, leaving 14 bases between the germline ends.

This clone came up a few times. The chain is built from TRBV7-9 and TRBJ2-1; 9 bases agree with TRBD1. CDR3 size: 17 residues. J was trimmed by 3 bases and V by 6 bases; bases with no gene match: 12. Germline-derived CDR1 and CDR2 are SEHNR and FQNEAQ (reference sequence). The CDR3 bases are TGTGCCAGCAGTCCACCCACCGGGACAGGGTTCTACAATGAGCAGTTCTTC. Amino acids: CASSPPTGTGFYNEQFF.

This rearrangement joins TRBV7-3 to TRBJ2-5; D uncertain. This CDR3 comprises 13 residues. The germline V gene has CDR1 SGHTA and CDR2 FQGTGA. V gave up 2 bases and J gave up 0 bases, with 4 bases separating them. CDR3 sequence: CASSLLYQETQYF. For the CDR3, the DNA is TGTGCCAGCAGCTTACTCTACCAAGAGACCCAGTACTTC.

The chain joins TRBV6-6 to TRBJ2-1, with 9 bases lining up with TRBD1. CDR1 and CDR2 from the germline V gene are MNHNY and SVGAGI (reference sequence). The CDR3 runs to 16 residues. V shed 4 bases and J 4 bases; nucleotides not matched to a gene: 8. The CDR3 DNA is TGTGCCAGCAGTTCCTCAGAGGGACAGGGTTACAATGAGCAGTTCTTC. It encodes CASSSSEGQGYNEQFF.

The CDR3 DNA reads TGCGCCAGCAGCTTGACCCCGGGACAACACACAGATACGCAGTATTTT. Its translation: CASSLTPGQHTDTQYF. The chain is built from TRBV5-1 and TRBJ2-3, with D tentatively TRBD1 (6 bases). With 1 base removed from V and 2 bases from J, the gap between germline ends came to 14 bases. Germline loops: CDR1 SGHRS, CDR2 YFSETQ. This CDR3 has 16 residues.

The V gene is TRBV5-4, the J gene TRBJ1-4, with D unclear. The length of the CDR3 is 12 residues. Germline CDR1 SGHNT, CDR2 YYREEE (reference sequence). V was trimmed by 3 bases and J by 5 bases, leaving 5 bases between them. Written as DNA, the CDR3 is TGTGCCAGCAGCTCCCTGAATGAAAAACTGTTTTTT. Its translation: CASSSLNEKLFF.

The rearrangement joins TRBV2 to TRBJ1-5; perhaps TRBD1 as D (5 bases). Looked up from germline, CDR1 is SNHLY and CDR2 is FYNNEI. The CDR3 loop spans 18 amino acids. Trimming cost V 0 bases and J 1 base, with 16 bases left between them. The CDR3 loop reads CASSEALQGLMSNQPQHF. CDR3 in DNA: TGTGCCAGCAGTGAAGCGCTTCAGGGATTGATGAGCAATCAGCCCCAGCATTTT.

The DNA for the CDR3 is TGTGCCAGCAGTCCCCCGGACAGGGGTTTCGATGAGCAGTTCTTC. Translated, it gives CASSPPDRGFDEQFF. The gene calls are TRBV6-6 and TRBJ2-1; 9 positions match TRBD1. The junction had 10 bases not matched to a gene; V was cut back by 5 bases and J by 8 bases. Looked up from germline, CDR1 is MNHNY and CDR2 is SVGAGI (reference sequence). The length of the CDR3 is 15 residues.